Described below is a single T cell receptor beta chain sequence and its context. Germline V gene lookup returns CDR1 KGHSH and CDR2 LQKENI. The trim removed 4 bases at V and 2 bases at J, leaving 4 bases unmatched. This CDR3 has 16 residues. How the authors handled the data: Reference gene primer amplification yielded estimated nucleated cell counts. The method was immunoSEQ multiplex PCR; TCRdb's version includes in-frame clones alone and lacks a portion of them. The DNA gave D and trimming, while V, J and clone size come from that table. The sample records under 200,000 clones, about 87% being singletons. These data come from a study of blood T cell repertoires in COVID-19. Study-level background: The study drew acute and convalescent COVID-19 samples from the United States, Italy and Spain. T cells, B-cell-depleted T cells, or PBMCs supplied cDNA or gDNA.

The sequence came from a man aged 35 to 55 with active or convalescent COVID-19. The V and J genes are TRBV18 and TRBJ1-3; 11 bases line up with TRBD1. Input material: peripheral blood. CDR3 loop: CASSLGTGGTGNTIYF. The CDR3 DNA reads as TGTGCCAGCTCACTCGGGACAGGGGGAACTGGAAACACCATATATTTT.